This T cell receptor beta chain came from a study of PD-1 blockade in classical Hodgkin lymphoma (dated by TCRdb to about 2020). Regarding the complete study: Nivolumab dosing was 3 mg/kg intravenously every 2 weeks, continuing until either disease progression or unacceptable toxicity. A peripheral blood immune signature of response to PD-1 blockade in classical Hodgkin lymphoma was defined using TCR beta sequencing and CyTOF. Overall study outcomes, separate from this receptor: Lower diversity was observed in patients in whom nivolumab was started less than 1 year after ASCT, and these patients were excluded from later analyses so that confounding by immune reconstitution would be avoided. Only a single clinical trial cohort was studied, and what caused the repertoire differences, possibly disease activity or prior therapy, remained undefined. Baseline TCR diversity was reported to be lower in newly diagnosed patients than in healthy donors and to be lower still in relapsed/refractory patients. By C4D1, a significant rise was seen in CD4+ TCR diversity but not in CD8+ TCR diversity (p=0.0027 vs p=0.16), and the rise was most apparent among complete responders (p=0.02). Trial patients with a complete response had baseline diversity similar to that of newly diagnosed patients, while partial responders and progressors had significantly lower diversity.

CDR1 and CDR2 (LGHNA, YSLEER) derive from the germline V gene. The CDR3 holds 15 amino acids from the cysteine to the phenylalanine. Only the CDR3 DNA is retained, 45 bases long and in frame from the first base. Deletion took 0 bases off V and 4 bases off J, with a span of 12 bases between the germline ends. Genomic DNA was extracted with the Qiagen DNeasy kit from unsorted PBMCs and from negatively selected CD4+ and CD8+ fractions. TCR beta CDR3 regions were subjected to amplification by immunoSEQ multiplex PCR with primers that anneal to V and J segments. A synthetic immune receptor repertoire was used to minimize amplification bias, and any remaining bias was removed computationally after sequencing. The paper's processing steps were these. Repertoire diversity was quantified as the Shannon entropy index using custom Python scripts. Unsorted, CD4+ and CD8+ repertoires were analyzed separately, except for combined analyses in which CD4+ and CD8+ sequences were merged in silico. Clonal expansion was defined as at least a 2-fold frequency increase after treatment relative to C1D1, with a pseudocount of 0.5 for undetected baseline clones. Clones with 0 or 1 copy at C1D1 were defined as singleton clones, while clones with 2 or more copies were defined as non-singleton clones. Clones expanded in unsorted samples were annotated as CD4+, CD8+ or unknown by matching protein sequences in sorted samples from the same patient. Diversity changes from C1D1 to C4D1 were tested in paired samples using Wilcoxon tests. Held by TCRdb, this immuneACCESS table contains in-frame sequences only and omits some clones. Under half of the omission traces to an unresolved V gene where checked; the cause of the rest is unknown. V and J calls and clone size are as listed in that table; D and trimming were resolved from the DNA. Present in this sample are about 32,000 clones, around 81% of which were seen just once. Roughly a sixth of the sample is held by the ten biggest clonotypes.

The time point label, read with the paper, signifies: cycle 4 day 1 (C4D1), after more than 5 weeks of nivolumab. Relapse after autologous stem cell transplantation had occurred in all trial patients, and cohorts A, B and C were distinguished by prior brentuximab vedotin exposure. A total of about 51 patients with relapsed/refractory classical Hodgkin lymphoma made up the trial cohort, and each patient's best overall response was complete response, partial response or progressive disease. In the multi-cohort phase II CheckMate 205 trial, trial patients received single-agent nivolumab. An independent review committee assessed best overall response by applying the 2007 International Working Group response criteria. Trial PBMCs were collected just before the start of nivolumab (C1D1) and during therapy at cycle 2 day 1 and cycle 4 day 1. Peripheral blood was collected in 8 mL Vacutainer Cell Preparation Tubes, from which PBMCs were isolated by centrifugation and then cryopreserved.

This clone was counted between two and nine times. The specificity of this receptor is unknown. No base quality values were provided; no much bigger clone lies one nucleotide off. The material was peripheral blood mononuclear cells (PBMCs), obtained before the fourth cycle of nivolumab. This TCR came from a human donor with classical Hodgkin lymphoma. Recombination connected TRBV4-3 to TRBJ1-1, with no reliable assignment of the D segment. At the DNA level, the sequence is TGCGCCAGCAGCCAAGATCCTCTGCGGGGCACTGAAGCTTTCTTT. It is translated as CASSQDPLRGTEAFF.